This T cell receptor beta chain was profiled in a study of response to subunit inactivated influenza vaccine. TCRdb itself ran the RT-PCR reads through MiXCR, one entry per CDR3 protein. The data show 550,000 to 600,000 distinct CDR3 sequences, 12% seen once. Study-level results: New T cells are recruited in small numbers by each seasonal influenza vaccination, according to the authors' suggestion.

The germline gives CDR1 MGHDK, CDR2 SYGVNS. The CDR3 contains 13 residues. V lost 6 bases, J lost 0 bases, and 8 bases lay in between. For this clonotype: No antigen is known for it.

The sample in question was PBMCs from blood, obtained on the day of vaccination. The genes are TRBV25-1 and TRBJ1-1, with a possible D match to TRBD1 (5 bases). This receptor was obtained from a man aged 50 to 60 who received an inactivated influenza vaccine. The CDR3 DNA is TGTGCCAGCAGGGGGCAGATGAACACTGAAGCTTTCTTT. This sequence encodes CASRGQMNTEAFF.